Detailed here is one T cell receptor (beta chain). Trimming took 6 bases from V and 2 from J, leaving 14 bases between them. This CDR3 spans 15 amino acids. Germline V CDR1 and CDR2: MGHDK, SYGVNS. The sample comes from a study of blood T cell repertoires in COVID-19. Assignment of participants to cohorts was predicated upon participant-reported clinical history. Profiling relied on immunoSEQ multiplex PCR, and the TCRdb table lists in-frame clones only, not all of them. The table shows 250,000 to 300,000 clones, with about nine tenths occurring only once. The sequence came from a man aged 18 to 30 who had recovered from COVID-19. The sample taken for sequencing was PBMCs or T cells enriched from blood (not recorded which). This chain uses TRBV25-1 with TRBJ1-5; D is possibly TRBD1 (5 bases). DNA of the CDR3: TGTGCCAGCAGCCCGACTGGCAGGGGCAATCAGCCCCAGCATTTT. Translated, it gives CASSPTGRGNQPQHF.